This T cell receptor beta chain was obtained from a study of cytomegalovirus exposure and HLA in healthy donors. The CDR3 extends over 16 amino acids. Trimming removed 0 bases from V and 4 bases from J; junction bases left unmatched: 5. The germline V gene encodes CDR1 SGHTA and CDR2 FQGNSA. The PCR had 60 Vbeta and 13 Jbeta primers. Clones were read by immunoSEQ multiplex PCR, and TCRdb kept only the in-frame ones, dropping some. In all, the sample yields 65,000 to 85,000 clones. The TCR sequence derives from a female donor in good health and CMV-seropositive. The rearrangement links TRBV7-2 to TRBJ2-2, with 7 bases lining up with TRBD1. The sequenced sample was PBMCs. The DNA of the CDR3 is TGTGCCAGCAGCTTAGCCTTGACAGGGACCACCGGGGAGCTGTTTTTT. Translated, it gives CASSLALTGTTGELFF.